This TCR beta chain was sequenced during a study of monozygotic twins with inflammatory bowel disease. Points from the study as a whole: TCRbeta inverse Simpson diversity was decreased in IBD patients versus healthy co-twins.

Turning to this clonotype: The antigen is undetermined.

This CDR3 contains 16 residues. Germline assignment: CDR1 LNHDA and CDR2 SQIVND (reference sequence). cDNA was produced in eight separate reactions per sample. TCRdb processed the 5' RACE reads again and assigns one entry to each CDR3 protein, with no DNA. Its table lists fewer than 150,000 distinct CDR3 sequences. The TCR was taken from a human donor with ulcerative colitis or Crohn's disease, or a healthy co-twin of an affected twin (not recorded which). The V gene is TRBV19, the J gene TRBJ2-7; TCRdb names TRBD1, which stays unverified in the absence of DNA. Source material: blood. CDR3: CASSTPDSLATYEQYF.